This T cell receptor (beta chain) was obtained from a study of beta chain features in type 1 diabetes. Study findings and constraints: Type 1 diabetes patients showed a moderate but significant shortening of TCRB CDR3s in all four CD4+ subsets.

Each sorted fraction was over 95% pure. The CDR3 runs 15 residues. CDR1 SEHNR and CDR2 FQNEAQ come from the germline V gene (reference sequence). Trimming stripped 1 base from V and 0 bases from J, with 7 bases between. As to this clone: What it binds is not known.

Sequenced material consisted of expressed TCRB transcripts (all of the isolated RNA was reverse transcribed). TCRdb keeps only in-frame clones here, not all; method: immunoSEQ multiplex PCR. The sample consists of about 660,000 clones, around an eighth of them appearing once. The V and J genes are TRBV7-9 and TRBJ2-1; a possible D gene is TRBD1 (6 bases). The receptor was isolated from a man aged 18 to 30 with type 1 diabetes. The sequenced sample consisted of naive CD4+ T cells from blood. The CDR3 loop reads CASSLVGGSYNEQFF. The CDR3 coding sequence is TGTGCCAGCAGCTTAGTAGGGGGCTCCTACAATGAGCAGTTCTTC.